The 30 T cell receptor beta chains below all came from one sample that was sequenced in a study of T-cell memory formation after mild COVID-19. TCRdb re-called the 5' RACE reads through MiXCR, storing one row per CDR3 protein. The sample has over 15,000 distinct CDR3 sequences; about a quarter are singletons. Specimen: PBMCs or a T cell subset sorted from them (not recorded which). Receptor source: a man between 18 and 29 years old who had mild COVID-19 (a few samples of this study predate the infection). Cell type and time point are not known.

The rearrangement uses TRBV7-2 and TRBJ1-2; D possibly corresponds to TRBD1 (5 bases). This CDR3 contains 13 residues. Germline lookup yields CDR1 SGHTA and CDR2 FQGNSA. Deletions cut 5 bases from V and 6 bases from J, with 13 bases between. CDR3 protein: CASSRRTQDGYTF. CDR3 coding DNA: TGTGCCAGCAGCCGACGGACACAGGATGGCTACACCTTC.

Many counts were recorded for this clonotype. The genes are TRBV12-3 or TRBV12-4 and TRBJ1-1; D remains ambiguous. The length of the CDR3 is 13 residues. Between the trimmed V and J ends, which lost 8 bases and 4 bases, there was a span of 14 bases. The CDR3 DNA reads as TGTGCCAGCGGATTCGATTGGGGCACTGAAGCTTTCTTT. It specifies CASGFDWGTEAFF.

The chain combines TRBV13 with TRBJ2-7; TRBD2 agrees at 8 bases. CDR3 length: 14 amino acids. V trimming: 3 bases; J trimming: 5 bases; junction bases outside the gene matches: 6. The germline gives CDR1 PRHDT, CDR2 FYEKMQ (reference sequence). CDR3 in amino acids: CASSFLGGEHEQYF. For the CDR3, the DNA is TGTGCCAGCAGCTTCCTCGGGGGGGAGCACGAGCAGTACTTC.

The sample holds many counts of this clonotype. The rearrangement links TRBV2 to TRBJ2-2; D possibly corresponds to TRBD2 (6 bases). Germline V gives CDR1 SNHLY, CDR2 FYNNEI. The CDR3 totals 17 residues. V lost 6 bases and J lost 4, with 21 bases in between. This chain's CDR3 is CASRAHGTARGTGELFF. CDR3 DNA: TGTGCCAGCAGGGCCCACGGGACTGCTCGTGGCACCGGGGAGCTGTTTTTT.

A few counts support this clonotype. The chain uses TRBV6-5 and TRBJ1-2; the D gene is possibly TRBD1 (5 bases). The V gene's germline CDR1 is MNHEY and CDR2 SVGAGI. V was clipped by 0 bases and J by 1 base, with 12 bases between them. The CDR3 is 16 residues long. CDR3 sequence: CASSYSYRTINYGYTF. The CDR3, as DNA: TGTGCCAGCAGTTACTCTTACAGGACGATTAACTATGGCTACACCTTC.

The chain recombines TRBV5-6 with TRBJ1-1; D might be TRBD1 (5 bases). The ends were cut back, 1 base at V and 0 bases at J, with 10 bases in the middle. The CDR3 sequence is 15 residues long. Germline CDR1 reads SGHDT; CDR2 reads YYEEEE. CDR3 residues: CASSLTRQLNTEAFF. The CDR3 DNA reads as TGTGCCAGCAGCTTGACTAGACAGCTGAACACTGAAGCTTTCTTT.

This clonotype has just a few counts. The chain joins TRBV7-9 to TRBJ2-1; TRBD1 or TRBD2 may be the D gene (5 bases each). V was trimmed by 3 bases and J by 10 bases, leaving 7 bases between them. This CDR3 region has 11 residues. From germline, CDR1 is SEHNR and CDR2 FQNEAQ (reference sequence). Here the CDR3 reads CASSLGEEQFF. The CDR3 coding sequence is TGTGCCAGCAGCTTGGGGGAAGAGCAGTTCTTC.

This rearrangement joins TRBV24-1 to TRBJ2-1; 12 bases are a match to TRBD2. The V gene end was trimmed by 4 bases and the J gene end by 5 bases; junction bases not matched to a gene: 5. The germline CDR1 and CDR2 sequences are KGHDR and SFDVKD. The CDR3 runs 16 residues. CDR3 protein: CATSDQTSGGNNEQFF. The DNA for the CDR3 is TGTGCCACCAGTGACCAGACTAGCGGGGGTAACAATGAGCAGTTCTTC.

V gene TRBV4-3 combines with J gene TRBJ2-3; 9 nucleotides line up with TRBD2. This CDR3 region has 18 residues. Germline V gene lookup returns CDR1 LGHNA and CDR2 YSLEER. The junction had 14 bases not matched to a gene; V was cut back by 4 bases and J by 3 bases. The CDR3: CASSPRLDSGRSTDTQYF. In nucleotides, the CDR3 is TGCGCCAGCAGCCCTCGACTGGACAGCGGGAGGAGTACAGATACGCAGTATTTT.

The J gene is TRBJ2-5, the V gene TRBV25-1; D possibly matches TRBD1 or TRBD2 (5 bases each). V was cut by 4 bases and J by 5 bases, with 14 bases left in between. CDR1 and CDR2 (germline): MGHDK, SYGVNS. The CDR3 has 14 residues. CDR3 sequence reads: CASSGRDQGETQYF. The DNA of the CDR3 is TGTGCCAGCAGTGGTCGGGACCAAGGGGAGACCCAGTACTTC.

In regard to this clonotype: A read error may explain this, as a much larger clone is one base away. This chain connects TRBV9 to TRBJ1-2; no definite D call. The CDR3 runs 13 residues. V was trimmed by 3 bases and J by 5 bases, leaving 11 bases between them. Germline V gene sequence: CDR1 SGDLS, CDR2 YYNGEE. The CDR3 loop is CASSGPTDYGYTF. CDR3 coding DNA: TGTGCCAGCAGCGGACCCACGGATTATGGCTACACCTTC.

The chain carries TRBV24-1 and TRBJ2-1; D remains ambiguous. Germline values: CDR1 KGHDR, CDR2 SFDVKD. V was clipped by 7 bases and J by 6 bases, with 15 bases between them. The CDR3 totals 14 residues. CDR3 loop: CATSPNHNTNEQFF. In DNA, the CDR3 is TGTGCCACCAGCCCCAATCATAATACCAATGAGCAGTTCTTC.

This clonotype was seen repeatedly, ten times or more. One end of the junction fails to match germline, which may point to a read error. This chain links TRBV7-7 with TRBJ1-2, with D perhaps matching TRBD1 (6 bases). CDR3 length: 15 residues. Germline V lookup: CDR1 SSHAT, CDR2 FNYEAQ (reference sequence). The CDR3 coding sequence is TGTGCTAGCAGCCCCGGGCCAGGGGACACCTATGGCTACACCTTC. This codes for CASSPGPGDTYGYTF.

In this sample, this clonotype turned up many times. The V gene is TRBV4-1, the J gene TRBJ2-1; tentative D call: TRBD2 (6 bases). Germline CDR1 is MGHRA and CDR2 is YSYEKL. This CDR3 spans 16 amino acids. V was cut by 0 bases and J by 2 bases, with 11 bases left in between. The CDR3 DNA reads TGCGCCAGCAGCCAAGAGTGGCGGGGCGCCTACAATGAGCAGTTCTTC. Amino acid sequence: CASSQEWRGAYNEQFF.

The CDR3 DNA is TGTGCCAGCAGTCCCGGGACTGCAACCTACGAGCAGTACTTC. It translates to CASSPGTATYEQYF. The rearrangement links TRBV6-6 to TRBJ2-7; a possible D gene is TRBD2 (6 bases). Germline V lookup: CDR1 MNHNY, CDR2 SVGAGI (reference sequence). The CDR3 totals 14 residues. V gave up 5 bases and J gave up 2 bases, with 13 bases separating them.

This clonotype was seen many times. The chain combines TRBV6-5 with TRBJ2-5, with D uncertain. The germline V gene has CDR1 MNHEY and CDR2 SVGAGI. Trimming took 0 bases from V and 5 from J, leaving 13 bases between them. This CDR3 comprises 15 residues. The CDR3 loop is CASSYSTGLGETQYF. The CDR3 nucleotides are TGTGCCAGCAGTTACTCGACCGGGCTAGGGGAGACCCAGTACTTC.

This clonotype rates as large. V gene TRBV12-3 or TRBV12-4 combines with J gene TRBJ1-3, with 7 bases that match TRBD1. The ends lost 6 bases at V and 3 bases at J; junction bases unmatched: 11. This CDR3 has 16 residues. CDR3 region: CASRGFRQGGGNTIYF. Here the CDR3 DNA reads TGTGCCAGCAGGGGATTTAGACAGGGTGGTGGAAACACCATATATTTT.

This clonotype was seen ten or more times. J is TRBJ1-5 and V is TRBV6-2 or TRBV6-3; a weak D match, TRBD1 (5 bases). Germline V lookup: CDR1 MNHEY, CDR2 SVGEGT. Trimming cost V 6 bases and J 5 bases, with 14 bases left between them. The CDR3 spans 14 residues. The CDR3 region has the DNA TGTGCCAGCAGCCCACAGGTACTAGATCAGCCCCAGCATTTT. Encoded protein: CASSPQVLDQPQHF.

The rearrangement uses TRBV12-3 or TRBV12-4 and TRBJ1-2; 9 bases map to TRBD1. The CDR3 sequence is 13 residues long. V lost 6 bases and J lost 4; bases outside the gene matches: 3. CDR3 coding DNA: TGTGCCAGCAGCCCGGACAGGGGCTATGGCTACACCTTC. It is translated as CASSPDRGYGYTF.

In DNA, the CDR3 is TGTGCCAGCAGCCAAGCACTAGCGGGGGGTACAGATACGCAGTATTTT. Translation gives CASSQALAGGTDTQYF. V is TRBV4-2 and J is TRBJ2-3; 12 bases fit TRBD2. The CDR3 has 16 residues. The junction had 2 bases not matched to a gene; V was cut back by 1 base and J by 3 bases. CDR1 is LGHNA, CDR2 YNFKEQ, per germline.

This clonotype was counted ten times or more. The J gene is TRBJ2-7, the V gene TRBV11-2, with 7 bases that match TRBD1. Germline V CDR1 and CDR2: SGHAT, FQNNGV. Trimming at V came to 5 bases and at J to 7 bases, leaving 5 bases not matched to a gene. The CDR3 has 12 residues. CDR3 coding DNA: TGTGCCAGCAGCAAGACAGGGCGTGAGCAGTACTTC. Translation gives CASSKTGREQYF.

The chain uses TRBV9 and TRBJ1-5; D is undetermined. With 1 base removed from V and 0 bases from J, the gap between germline ends came to 11 bases. Germline V CDR1 and CDR2: SGDLS, YYNGEE. The CDR3 is made up of 16 amino acids. This CDR3 reads CASSVPLPYSNQPQHF. For the CDR3, the DNA is TGTGCCAGCAGCGTACCCCTCCCTTATAGCAATCAGCCCCAGCATTTT.

This clonotype was seen more than once but under ten times. The V and J genes are TRBV24-1 and TRBJ1-2; D is uncertain. This CDR3 spans 11 amino acids. The V and J ends lost 9 bases and 1 base respectively, with 5 bases between them. The germline V gene encodes CDR1 KGHDR and CDR2 SFDVKD. CDR3 in amino acids: CATYSNYGYTF. The DNA of the CDR3 is TGTGCCACCTACAGTAACTATGGCTACACCTTC.

The chain uses TRBV3-1 and TRBJ2-1; no clear D. Germline CDR1 reads LGHDT; CDR2 reads YNNKEL (reference sequence). The CDR3 runs to 17 residues. V was clipped by 1 base and J by 0 bases, with 13 bases between them. As DNA, the CDR3 is TGTGCCAGCAGCCAAGTTGTTGGCCTCCACTCCTACAATGAGCAGTTCTTC. Translating gives CASSQVVGLHSYNEQFF.

This clonotype was observed many times. The CDR3 coding sequence is TGTGCCACCTCGACGGACAGGGGGCCCACCGGGGAGCTGTTTTTT. This gives the protein CATSTDRGPTGELFF. The rearrangement links TRBV15 to TRBJ2-2; 11 bases agree with TRBD1. This CDR3 spans 15 amino acids. CDR1 is LNHNV and CDR2 is YYDKDF in the germline V gene (reference sequence). The J segment lost 4 bases and the V segment lost 8 bases, leaving 6 bases of the junction unmatched.

This clonotype was counted ten times or more. The CDR3 is CSARRLAGNEQFF. The CDR3 region has the DNA TGCAGTGCTAGACGGCTAGCGGGAAATGAGCAGTTCTTC. This chain joins TRBV20-1 and TRBJ2-1; 9 bases match TRBD2. The CDR3 runs 13 residues. With 2 bases clipped from V and 7 bases from J, the junction kept 3 bases outside the gene matches. Germline V gene sequence: CDR1 DFQATT, CDR2 SNEGSKA (reference sequence).

This clonotype was recorded many times. The chain has TRBV4-1 and TRBJ2-1; possibly TRBD1 or TRBD2 for D (5 bases each). Germline V gene sequence: CDR1 MGHRA, CDR2 YSYEKL. The V and J ends lost 1 base and 1 base respectively, with 14 bases between them. The CDR3 totals 17 residues. This chain's CDR3 is CASSQAPPWGSYNEQFF. The CDR3 DNA reads TGCGCCAGCAGCCAAGCACCTCCTTGGGGGTCCTACAATGAGCAGTTCTTC.

This chain links TRBV2 with TRBJ2-7; the match to TRBD2 covers 7 bases. This CDR3 is 15 amino acids long. In germline, CDR1 is SNHLY, CDR2 FYNNEI. CDR3: CASNELASSSYEQYV. CDR3 bases: TGTGCCAGCAATGAACTAGCGAGTAGCTCCTACGAGCAGTACGTC.

This clonotype was picked up many times. The gene calls are TRBV20-1 and TRBJ2-7; TRBD2 matches 8 bases. Losses at the gene ends were 2 bases for V and 2 bases for J; bases not matched to a gene: 11. The CDR3 is 16 amino acids. Germline V lookup: CDR1 DFQATT, CDR2 SNEGSKA (reference sequence). CDR3 bases: TGCAGTGCTAGAACCGCCAGCGGGGGCCGCCCCTACGAGCAGTACTTC. It encodes CSARTASGGRPYEQYF.

This clonotype was counted many times. The V and J genes are TRBV20-1 and TRBJ1-2, with a possible D match to TRBD1 (5 bases). CDR1 and CDR2 from the germline V gene are DFQATT and SNEGSKA (reference sequence). This CDR3 comprises 9 residues. CDR3 loop: CRPGKGYTF. The CDR3 region has the DNA TGCAGGCCAGGGAAAGGCTACACCTTC.